This T cell receptor (beta chain) stems from a study of cytomegalovirus exposure and HLA in healthy donors. It was the approximately 120-subject validation cohort, separate from the roughly 700-subject first cohort, to which the donors belonged. Germline loops: CDR1 LGHNA, CDR2 YSLEER. Deletions cut 2 bases from V and 1 base from J, with 11 bases between. CDR3 length equals 15 residues. Data came from immunoSEQ multiplex PCR; TCRdb stores just in-frame clones and leaves some out. This table has 100,000 to 150,000 clones, almost 90% appearing once. The sample comprised PBMCs. This receptor was identified in a man younger than 40 in good health and CMV-seronegative. The rearrangement links TRBV4-3 to TRBJ1-1, with D possibly TRBD1 on 6 matching bases. The CDR3: CASSQSDRTNTEAFF. The CDR3 DNA reads as TGCGCCAGCAGCCAAAGCGACAGGACGAACACTGAAGCTTTCTTT.